A single sample gave rise to the 17 T cell receptor beta chains below, sequenced in a study of blood T cell repertoires in COVID-19. Using immunoSEQ multiplex PCR, the repertoire was profiled, and TCRdb retains in-frame clones only, with some absent. The data contain about 110,000 clones, around 79% of them singletons. Sequencing was performed on peripheral blood. These receptors all come from a woman aged 80 or over with active or convalescent COVID-19.

The chain carries TRBV2 and TRBJ1-2; D unclear. Trimming took 7 bases from V and 1 from J, leaving 13 bases between them. The CDR3 has 14 amino acids. Germline lookup yields CDR1 SNHLY and CDR2 FYNNEI. CDR3 in DNA: TGTGCCAGCACCACGGGAGGCAGTAACTATGGCTACACCTTC. Protein sequence: CASTTGGSNYGYTF.

V usage is TRBV18 and J usage is TRBJ2-5; a possible D gene is TRBD1 (6 bases). This CDR3 comprises 15 residues. With 3 bases removed from V and 2 bases from J, the gap between germline ends came to 13 bases. Germline CDR1 and CDR2: KGHSH and LQKENI. The CDR3 here is CASSPRSGVQETQYF. As DNA, the CDR3 is TGTGCCAGCTCACCCAGGTCAGGGGTGCAAGAGACCCAGTACTTC.

This rearrangement joins TRBV5-1 to TRBJ2-7, with 8 positions matching TRBD2. With V trimmed by 2 bases and J by 4 bases, 2 bases remained unmatched. CDR1 is SGHRS, CDR2 YFSETQ, per germline. This CDR3 has 13 amino acids. The CDR3 coding sequence is TGCGCCAGCAGCTTTAGCGGGGCATACGAGCAGTACTTC. Its protein product is CASSFSGAYEQYF.

J is TRBJ2-7 and V is TRBV21-1; TRBD1 was called by the table and not checked on the DNA. TRBV21-1 is flagged as a pseudogene. The CDR3 extends over 19 amino acids. The CDR3: CASSKTGTGFGFGFYEQYF. The CDR3, as DNA: TGTGCCAGCAGCAAAACCGGGACAGGGTTTGGTTTCGGGTTCTACGAGCAGTACTTC.

The chain recombines TRBV6-6 with TRBJ2-1; 13 bases are a match to TRBD2. The CDR3 totals 14 residues. Germline-derived CDR1 and CDR2 are MNHNY and SVGAGI (reference sequence). The trim removed 7 bases at V and 4 bases at J, leaving 1 base unmatched. CDR3 in amino acids: CASMGLAGYNEQFF. DNA for the CDR3: TGTGCCAGCATGGGACTAGCGGGGTACAATGAGCAGTTCTTC.

The chain is built from TRBV29-1 and TRBJ2-1; TRBD2 agrees at 10 bases. In germline, CDR1 is SQVTM, CDR2 ANQGSEA. The CDR3 contains 15 residues. The trim removed 5 bases at V and 8 bases at J, leaving 12 bases unmatched. The CDR3 DNA reads TGCAGCGTTCGGTCTAGCGGGAGTTCTGGCGATGAGCAGTTCTTC. It specifies CSVRSSGSSGDEQFF.

The CDR3 bases are TGTGCCAGCTCACCTTCACTAGCGGGAGGGATATACAATGAGCAGTTCTTC. Its protein product is CASSPSLAGGIYNEQFF. The rearrangement joins TRBV18 to TRBJ2-1, with 13 bases matching TRBD2. The V segment lost 3 bases and the J segment 4 bases; nucleotides outside the gene matches: 6. Germline-derived CDR1 and CDR2 are KGHSH and LQKENI. The CDR3 loop spans 17 amino acids. The full variable domain, its missing parts supplied by reference TRBV18 and TRBJ2-1, is NAGVMQNPRHLVRRRGQEARLRCSPMKGHSHVYWYRQLPEEGLKFMVYLQKENIIDESGMPKERFSAEFPKEGPSILRIQQVVRGDSAAYFCASSPSLAGGIYNEQFFGPGTRLTVL.

As DNA, the CDR3 is TGTGCCAGCAGCTCGGGACTAGCGGGGCTAAACTCCTACAATGAGCAGTTCTTC. This sequence encodes CASSSGLAGLNSYNEQFF. This chain joins TRBV13 and TRBJ2-1; 13 bases are shared with TRBD2. The CDR3 runs to 18 residues. V lost 4 bases to trimming and J lost 0 bases; unmatched junction nucleotides: 6. Per germline, CDR1 PRHDT and CDR2 FYEKMQ (reference sequence).

V gene TRBV11-2 combines with J gene TRBJ2-7; 8 nucleotides match TRBD2. Looked up from germline, CDR1 is SGHAT and CDR2 is FQNNGV. The CDR3 has 15 amino acids. V was pared by 5 bases and J by 4 bases, with 10 bases of the junction left unmatched. CDR3 amino acids: CASSPQRENFYEQYF. CDR3 in DNA: TGTGCCAGCAGCCCCCAGCGGGAGAATTTTTACGAGCAGTACTTC.

This sequence joins TRBV10-1 and TRBJ2-1; D may be TRBD1 (6 bases). The length of the CDR3 is 16 residues. Trimming shortened V by 3 bases and J by 5 bases, and 17 bases separated the two germline ends. Per the germline V gene, CDR1 is WNHNN and CDR2 is SYGVQD (reference sequence). DNA of the CDR3: TGCGCCAGCAGTGATATCGCGCAGGGGAACCACAATGAGCAGTTCTTC. Translation gives CASSDIAQGNHNEQFF.

V is TRBV7-9 and J is TRBJ2-1, with TRBD2 identical over 9 bases. Germline values: CDR1 SEHNR, CDR2 FQNEAQ (reference sequence). J lost 0 bases, V lost 6 bases, and 3 bases had no gene match. There are 15 residues in the CDR3. The CDR3 region is CASRYSGSSYNEQFF. In DNA, the CDR3 is TGTGCCAGCAGGTATAGCGGGAGCTCCTACAATGAGCAGTTCTTC.

This clone occurred a few times. CDR3 DNA: TGTGCCAGTAGTATAGGGCCAGGGGTGAACACTGAAGCTTTCTTT. Amino acids: CASSIGPGVNTEAFF. The V and J genes are TRBV19 and TRBJ1-1; possibly TRBD1 for D (6 bases). The germline V gene encodes CDR1 LNHDA and CDR2 SQIVND (reference sequence). V was clipped by 1 base and J by 0 bases, with 9 bases between them. CDR3 length: 15 amino acids.

The chain couples TRBV18 to TRBJ2-7; weak D call: TRBD2 (5 bases). The CDR3 is 12 residues long. CDR1 and CDR2 from the germline V gene are KGHSH and LQKENI. V lost 1 base and J 5 bases, leaving 6 bases between the germline ends. The CDR3 region is CASSPQRDEQYF. The CDR3 coding sequence is TGTGCCAGCTCACCACAGAGGGACGAGCAGTACTTC.

In this sample, this clone turned up a few times. The genes are TRBV5-4 and TRBJ2-7; D call uncertain. V shed 0 bases and J shed 6 bases, with 7 bases lying between them. The CDR3 has 12 amino acids. Germline-derived CDR1 and CDR2 are SGHNT and YYREEE (reference sequence). The CDR3 region is CASSLDSGEQYF. DNA of the CDR3: TGTGCCAGCAGCTTGGATTCGGGCGAGCAGTACTTC.

V is TRBV4-2 and J is TRBJ2-1; 12 bases agree with TRBD2. The germline gives CDR1 LGHNA, CDR2 YNFKEQ. Trimming took 3 bases from V and 4 from J; bases not matched to a gene: 4. The CDR3 runs to 16 residues. CDR3 residues: CASSHPGLAGYNEQFF. In DNA form, the CDR3 reads TGTGCCAGCAGCCACCCGGGACTAGCGGGTTACAATGAGCAGTTCTTC.

The genes are TRBV18 and TRBJ1-1; no firm D call. Germline V gene data show CDR1 as KGHSH and CDR2 as LQKENI. Trimming took off 0 bases at V and 1 base at J, with 9 bases between the two ends. The CDR3 runs 15 residues. DNA of the CDR3: TGTGCCAGCTCACCACCTTCACTGAAGAACACTGAAGCTTTCTTT. Its translation is CASSPPSLKNTEAFF.

The CDR3 spells CASSALSGSDTGELFF. CDR3 DNA: TGCGCCAGCAGCGCACTTAGCGGGAGTGACACCGGGGAGCTGTTTTTT. This rearrangement joins TRBV5-1 to TRBJ2-2; 9 nucleotides align to TRBD2. This CDR3 comprises 16 residues. The V segment lost 4 bases and the J segment 3 bases; nucleotides outside the gene matches: 7. Germline V CDR1 and CDR2: SGHRS, YFSETQ. Variable domain in full (rest from reference TRBV5-1 and TRBJ2-2): KAGVTQTPRYLIKTRGQQVTLSCSPISGHRSVSWYQQTPGQGLQFLFEYFSETQRNKGNFPGRFSGRQFSNSRSEMNVSTLELGDSALYLCASSALSGSDTGELFFGEGSRLTVL.